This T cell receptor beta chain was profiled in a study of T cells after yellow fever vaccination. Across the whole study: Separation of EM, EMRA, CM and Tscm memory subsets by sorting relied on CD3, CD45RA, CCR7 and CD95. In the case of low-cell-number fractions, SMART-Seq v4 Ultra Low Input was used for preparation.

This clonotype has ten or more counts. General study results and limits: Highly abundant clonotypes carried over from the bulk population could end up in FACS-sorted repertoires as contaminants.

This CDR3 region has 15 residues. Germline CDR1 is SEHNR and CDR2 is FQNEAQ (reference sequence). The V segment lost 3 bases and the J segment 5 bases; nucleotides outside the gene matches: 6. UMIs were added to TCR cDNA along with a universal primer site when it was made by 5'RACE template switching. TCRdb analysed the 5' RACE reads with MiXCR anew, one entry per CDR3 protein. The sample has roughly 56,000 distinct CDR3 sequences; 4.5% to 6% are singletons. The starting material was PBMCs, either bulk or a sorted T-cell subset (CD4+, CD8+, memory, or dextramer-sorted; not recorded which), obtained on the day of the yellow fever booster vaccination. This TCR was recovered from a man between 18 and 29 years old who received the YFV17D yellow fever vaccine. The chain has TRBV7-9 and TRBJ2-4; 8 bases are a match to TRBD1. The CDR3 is CASSLVQGGENIQYF. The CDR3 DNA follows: TGTGCCAGCAGCTTGGTACAGGGGGGCGAAAACATTCAGTACTTC. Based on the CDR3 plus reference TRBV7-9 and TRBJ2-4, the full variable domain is DTGVSQNPRHKITKRGQNVTFRCDPISEHNRLYWYRQTLGQGPEFLTYFQNEAQLEKSRLLSDRFSAERPKGSFSTLEIQRTEQGDSAMYLCASSLVQGGENIQYFGAGTRLSVL.